The 15 T cell receptor beta chains presented below share a single source sample, sequenced in a study of blood T cells in healthy people across ages. A second PCR of 7 to 11 cycles used a sample-barcoded 5' primer and a J-beta primer mix. MiXCR, run by TCRdb on the 5' RACE reads, gives a single entry per CDR3 protein. The data contain some 880,000 distinct CDR3 sequences, 30% to 45% of them singletons. The sample comprised blood. The receptor set was obtained from a man between 18 and 35 years old in good health.

The chain recombines TRBV6-5 with TRBJ1-1, with D tentatively TRBD1 (6 bases). The CDR3 is 14 amino acids. V was pared by 2 bases and J by 6 bases, with 13 bases between. Per the germline V gene, CDR1 is MNHEY and CDR2 is SVGAGI. The CDR3 reads CASSYRLGGAEAFF. The CDR3 DNA reads TGTGCCAGCAGTTACAGGTTGGGGGGCGCTGAAGCTTTCTTT.

This clonotype was detected many times. The chain is built from TRBV7-9 and TRBJ2-1; D uncertain. This CDR3 is built from 15 residues. Deletions cut 5 bases from V and 7 bases from J, with 18 bases between. The V gene's germline CDR1 is SEHNR and CDR2 FQNEAQ (reference sequence). The chain's CDR3 is CASSGLRAAHNEQFF. The CDR3 coding sequence is TGTGCCAGCAGCGGTCTTCGGGCAGCCCATAATGAGCAGTTCTTC.

This clonotype was recorded once. The V call is TRBV4-1, the J call TRBJ2-1; TRBD2 aligns across 8 bases. V trimming: 1 base; J trimming: 10 bases; junction bases outside the gene matches: 9. Looked up from germline, CDR1 is MGHRA and CDR2 is YSYEKL. The CDR3 runs 15 residues. CDR3 bases: TGCGCCAGCAGCCAAGTCGGGGGGGCTGTTGGCGAGCAGTTCTTC. This encodes CASSQVGGAVGEQFF.

This clonotype was seen a handful of times. This chain joins TRBV6-2 or TRBV6-3 and TRBJ2-7, with D perhaps matching TRBD2 (6 bases). With 5 bases removed from V and 1 base from J, the gap between germline ends came to 18 bases. This CDR3 comprises 16 residues. Per the germline V gene, CDR1 is MNHEY and CDR2 is SVGEGT. CDR3: CASSDLDTGVSYEQYF. The CDR3 bases are TGTGCCAGCAGTGACCTGGACACGGGAGTTTCCTACGAGCAGTACTTC.

V usage is TRBV12-3 or TRBV12-4 and J usage is TRBJ1-6; D not resolved. V was clipped by 5 bases and J by 7 bases, with 9 bases between them. The CDR3 sequence is 13 residues long. This CDR3 is CASSGNGNSPLHF. The CDR3 DNA reads as TGTGCCAGCAGTGGTAACGGAAATTCACCCCTCCACTTT.

This sequence joins TRBV4-1 and TRBJ2-2; D not certain. The CDR3 has 18 amino acids. Trimming pared 0 bases from V and 1 base from J, leaving 15 bases between. The V gene's germline CDR1 is MGHRA and CDR2 YSYEKL. In nucleotides, the CDR3 is TGCGCCAGCAGCCAAGATCCGGGCCGACTTAGGAACACCGGGGAGCTGTTTTTT. This encodes CASSQDPGRLRNTGELFF.

The J gene is TRBJ2-5, the V gene TRBV13; 7 nucleotides line up with TRBD1. The DNA end is a closer match to TRBJ2-7, so the J assignment may be wrong. CDR1 and CDR2 from the germline V gene are PRHDT and FYEKMQ (reference sequence). CDR3 length: 14 residues. CDR3 residues: CASSLRQGIHEQYF. Here the CDR3 DNA reads TGTGCCAGCAGCCTCCGACAGGGCATCCACGAGCAGTACTTC.

This clonotype was observed a few times. The V call is TRBV10-3, the J call TRBJ2-7; D remains ambiguous. The CDR3 contains 15 residues. The V gene lost 6 bases and the J gene lost 1 base, with 16 bases spanning the gap. Germline-derived CDR1 and CDR2 are ENHRY and SYGVKD. The CDR3 nucleotides are TGTGCCATCAGGGATAAGGACGTCCCTTCCTACGAGCAGTACTTC. It codes for CAIRDKDVPSYEQYF.

In this sample, this clonotype turned up a few times. This chain links TRBV5-1 with TRBJ2-1; weak D call: TRBD1 (5 bases). In germline, CDR1 is SGHRS, CDR2 YFSETQ. The CDR3 is 16 residues long. V was pared by 2 bases and J by 0 bases, with 12 bases between. The CDR3 region has the DNA TGCGCCAGCAGCTTAAGACAGACCATCTCCTACAATGAGCAGTTCTTC. Its protein is CASSLRQTISYNEQFF.

This clonotype has only a few counts. The rearrangement joins TRBV4-3 to TRBJ1-2; D is uncertain. Per germline, CDR1 LGHNA and CDR2 YSLEER. CDR3 size: 13 residues. V was clipped by 1 base and J by 8 bases, with 11 bases between them. The DNA for the CDR3 is TGCGCCAGCAGCCAAGGTCGCCAGGAGGGCTACACCTTC. Translation gives CASSQGRQEGYTF.

There are many counts of this clonotype. The J gene is TRBJ2-3, the V gene TRBV7-2, with D tentatively TRBD2 (6 bases). The CDR3 is 14 residues long. With 8 bases removed from V and 0 bases from J, the gap between germline ends came to 12 bases. Germline V CDR1 and CDR2: SGHTA, FQGNSA. The CDR3 reads CASGSEGSTDTQYF. The CDR3 nucleotides read TGTGCCAGCGGATCGGAGGGCAGCACAGATACGCAGTATTTT.

The rearrangement uses TRBV20-1 and TRBJ2-7; maybe TRBD2 (6 bases). The germline gives CDR1 DFQATT, CDR2 SNEGSKA (reference sequence). The CDR3 length is 15 residues. The germline V and J ends were trimmed by 3 bases and 7 bases, with 22 bases remaining between them. The CDR3 region has the DNA TGCAGTGCTAGGTTAGCGGCTCCCCCATACAATGAGCAGTACTTC. This encodes CSARLAAPPYNEQYF.

This clonotype showed up just a few times. V gene TRBV10-3 combines with J gene TRBJ2-5, with 8 bases aligning to TRBD1. J lost 4 bases, V lost 2 bases, and 9 bases had no gene match. This CDR3 has 16 residues. Germline CDR1 is ENHRY and CDR2 is SYGVKD. In nucleotides, the CDR3 is TGTGCCATCAGTGAGGGGGCACAGGGGGTAAGAGAGACCCAGTACTTC. It translates to CAISEGAQGVRETQYF.

The V gene is TRBV4-2, the J gene TRBJ2-7, with D possibly matching TRBD2 (6 bases). Gene TRBJ2-4 matches the end of the DNA better, so the J call may be wrong. Germline V gives CDR1 LGHNA, CDR2 YNFKEQ. The CDR3 totals 17 residues. DNA for the CDR3: TGTGCCAGCAGCCCGACCCTAGATCCAGGCGGGACGGACATTCAGTACTTC. Amino acid sequence: CASSPTLDPGGTDIQYF.

The rearrangement uses TRBV11-2 and TRBJ2-7, with D unresolved. Germline loops: CDR1 SGHAT, CDR2 FQNNGV. CDR3 length: 12 residues. The V end lost 3 bases, the J end lost 7 bases, and 10 bases lay between the germline ends. The CDR3 DNA follows: TGTGCCAGCAGCTTGGGAATGAATGAGCAGTACTTC. Translated, it gives CASSLGMNEQYF.